Presented here are 8 T cell receptor beta chains from one specimen sequenced in a study of T cell changes during pregnancy in multiple sclerosis. Libraries were prepared by immunoSEQ multiplex PCR; TCRdb keeps only in-frame clonotypes and omits some of them. The sample contains fewer than 25,000 clones, about 89% of which appear only once. The specimen comprised CD4+ T cells from peripheral blood mononuclear cells, sampled in the third trimester of pregnancy. The receptors derive from a female donor in good health, enrolled as a control in a pregnancy study.

The chain couples TRBV4-1 to TRBJ1-2, with TRBD1 matching over 9 bases. The CDR3 runs 14 residues. V gave up 5 bases and J gave up 5 bases; unmatched junction bases: 6. Germline V CDR1 and CDR2: MGHRA, YSYEKL. The CDR3 is CASSSPGTGYGYTF. The CDR3 nucleotides are TGCGCCAGCAGCTCCCCTGGGACAGGGTATGGCTACACCTTC.

This chain uses TRBV18 with TRBJ2-7, with D possibly matching TRBD1 (6 bases). The CDR3 totals 14 residues. The germline gives CDR1 KGHSH, CDR2 LQKENI. V lost 6 bases to trimming and J lost 1 base, with 13 bases between them. The DNA for the CDR3 is TGTGCCAGCTCTTATCAGGACAGTTCCTACGAGCAGTACTTC. Residues: CASSYQDSSYEQYF.

J is TRBJ1-2 and V is TRBV6-1; D possibly corresponds to TRBD1 (6 bases). The CDR3 totals 16 residues. V lost 0 bases to trimming and J lost 7 bases, with 18 bases between them. The germline V gene has CDR1 MNHNS and CDR2 SASEGT. CDR3 residues: CASSEAGPGGRGGYTF. The CDR3 nucleotides are TGTGCCAGCAGTGAAGCAGGTCCGGGGGGGCGAGGTGGCTACACCTTC.

The chain is built from TRBV7-2 and TRBJ2-7, with 16 bases that match TRBD2. V dropped 4 bases and J dropped 5; count of bases not matched to a gene: 8. This CDR3 comprises 17 residues. The germline CDR1 and CDR2 sequences are SGHTA and FQGNSA. DNA of the CDR3: TGTGCCAGCAGCTCCTCCGGGACTAGCGGGGGGGCGAACGAGCAGTACTTC. This encodes CASSSSGTSGGANEQYF.

The rearrangement joins TRBV19 to TRBJ1-4, with TRBD1 matching 7 bases. Germline V gene lookup returns CDR1 LNHDA and CDR2 SQIVND (reference sequence). The length of the CDR3 is 13 residues. The ends lost 6 bases at V and 6 bases at J; junction bases unmatched: 4. Here the CDR3 DNA reads TGTGCCAGTAGAAACAGGGGAGATGAAAAACTGTTTTTT. Translation gives CASRNRGDEKLFF.

This chain joins TRBV4-3 and TRBJ2-3; 8 positions match TRBD2. Trimming at V came to 0 bases and at J to 1 base, leaving 3 bases not matched to a gene. The germline CDR1 and CDR2 sequences are LGHNA and YSLEER. CDR3 length equals 16 residues. DNA for the CDR3: TGCGCCAGCAGCCAAGAGGCGACTAGCGGCACAGATACGCAGTATTTT. Protein sequence: CASSQEATSGTDTQYF.

This chain uses TRBV7-3 with TRBJ2-5; the match to TRBD2 covers 7 bases. The germline CDR1 and CDR2 sequences are SGHTA and FQGTGA. The junction had 7 bases not matched to a gene; V was cut back by 4 bases and J by 5 bases. The length of the CDR3 is 14 residues. CDR3 nucleotides: TGTGCCAGCAGCTCAGCGGGGCCCGGGGAGACCCAGTACTTC. Amino acid sequence: CASSSAGPGETQYF.

This chain uses TRBV20-1 with TRBJ2-1; 11 nucleotides line up with TRBD2. The CDR3 loop spans 11 amino acids. Germline-derived CDR1 and CDR2 are DFQATT and SNEGSKA (reference sequence). CDR3 loop: CTPSGGLKQFF. Written as DNA, the CDR3 is TGCACCCCTAGCGGGGGGCTGAAGCAGTTCTTC.